These T cell receptor beta chains were read from a single sample in a study of CD8 T cells in ankylosing spondylitis. TCRdb fed the 5' RACE reads into MiXCR, producing one record per CDR3 protein. The table shows about 150,000 distinct CDR3 sequences, with under 45% occurring only once. The specimen sequenced was synovial fluid, either unsorted or a sorted T cell fraction (not recorded which). These TCRs come from a male donor with ankylosing spondylitis. CDR3s include the opening cysteine and the closing phenylalanine or tryptophan. The order of the fields is clone size, CDR3 length, V gene, D gene, J gene, CDR3 DNA, CDR3 protein. A D gene is named only where the DNA matches it firmly. A clone size is listed for some rows: how often the clone was seen (once, few, many), or a class if it is expanded.

size: few; length: 16; V: TRBV5-6; D: NA; J: TRBJ2-3; DNA: TGTGCCAGCAGCTTGGTCTCAGGGGTCCCCACAGATACGCAGTATTTT; CDR3: CASSLVSGVPTDTQYF
size: many; length: 16; V: TRBV7-9; D: NA; J: TRBJ2-7; DNA: TGTGCCAGCAGCTTAGGTGGAGACTATTCTTACTACGAGCAGTACTTC; CDR3: CASSLGGDYSYYEQYF
size: NA; length: 15; V: TRBV3-1; D: TRBD1; J: TRBJ2-5; DNA: TGTGCCAGCAGTGCGGACAGGGAGGTCCAAGAGACCCAGTACTTC; CDR3: CASSADREVQETQYF
size: NA; length: 15; V: TRBV6-1; D: NA; J: TRBJ2-1; DNA: TGTGCCAGCAGCCTCGCGACTGCCTCCTACAATGAGCAGTTCTTC; CDR3: CASSLATASYNEQFF
size: NA; length: 15; V: TRBV9; D: TRBD2; J: TRBJ2-3; DNA: TGTGCCAGCAGCCTGACTAGCGGGTTCACAGATACGCAGTATTTT; CDR3: CASSLTSGFTDTQYF
size: NA; length: 16; V: TRBV4-2; D: NA; J: TRBJ2-7; DNA: TGTGCCAGCAGCCAAGACCCCGGAGTGTGGGAGGACGAGCAGTACTTC; CDR3: CASSQDPGVWEDEQYF
size: NA; length: 17; V: TRBV20-1; D: TRBD1; J: TRBJ1-5; DNA: TGCAGTGCTAGAGGGGGGACAGGGGGCTTAGGAAATCAGCCCCAGCATTTT; CDR3: CSARGGTGGLGNQPQHF
size: NA; length: 16; V: TRBV15; D: TRBD2; J: TRBJ2-1; DNA: TGTGCCACCAGCCGTTGGACTAGCGGGGACTACAATGAGCAGTTCTTC; CDR3: CATSRWTSGDYNEQFF
size: NA; length: 16; V: TRBV20-1; D: TRBD2; J: TRBJ2-3; DNA: TGCAGTGCTCGTCCCGGGACTAGCGTTCGGGTAGATACGCAGTATTTT; CDR3: CSARPGTSVRVDTQYF
size: NA; length: 16; V: TRBV27; D: TRBD1; J: TRBJ1-2; DNA: TGTGCCAGCAGTTTATCGAACCAGGGGGCGCTGTATGGCTACACCTTC; CDR3: CASSLSNQGALYGYTF
size: NA; length: 15; V: TRBV7-2; D: TRBD2; J: TRBJ2-5; DNA: TGTGCCAGCAGCTTAGAAGGGGGACTAGCGGAGACCCAGTACTTC; CDR3: CASSLEGGLAETQYF
size: many; length: 17; V: TRBV5-1; D: TRBD2; J: TRBJ2-1; DNA: TGCGCCAGCAGCTTGAGGGGTAGCGGGAGGGCCGGCGATGAGCAGTTCTTC; CDR3: CASSLRGSGRAGDEQFF
size: once; length: 15; V: TRBV3-1; D: NA; J: TRBJ2-7; DNA: TGTGCCAGCAGCCAAGACCCGACAGGTAGCTACGAGCAGTACTTC; CDR3: CASSQDPTGSYEQYF
size: NA; length: 16; V: TRBV9; D: TRBD2; J: TRBJ2-7; DNA: TGTGCCAGCAGCGTAGACTCAGGGACTATGACCTACGAGCAGTACTTC; CDR3: CASSVDSGTMTYEQYF
size: many; length: 15; V: TRBV7-3; D: TRBD2; J: TRBJ2-1; DNA: TGTGCCAGCAGCACCACTAGCGGTCCCTACAATGAGCAGTTCTTC; CDR3: CASSTTSGPYNEQFF
size: NA; length: 14; V: TRBV7-6; D: NA; J: TRBJ2-1; DNA: TGTGCCAGCAGCCCCGGGACAAATTCTCATGAGCAGTTCTTC; CDR3: CASSPGTNSHEQFF
size: NA; length: 14; V: TRBV25-1; D: NA; J: TRBJ2-1; DNA: TGTTCCAGCGGTTCTGGGGGCGATTACAATGAGCAGTTCTTC; CDR3: CSSGSGGDYNEQFF
size: NA; length: 15; V: TRBV5-1; D: NA; J: TRBJ2-1; DNA: TGCGCCAGCAGCTTGTATCCGAGTCCATACAATGAGCAGTTCTTC; CDR3: CASSLYPSPYNEQFF
size: NA; length: 14; V: TRBV12-3/TRBV12-4; D: TRBD1; J: TRBJ1-5; DNA: TGTGCCAGCAGGACAGGGGCGAGCAATCAGCCCCAGCATTTT; CDR3: CASRTGASNQPQHF
size: NA; length: 13; V: TRBV20-1; D: NA; J: TRBJ2-3; DNA: TGCAGTGCTCAAGACCAATCCACAGATACGCAGTATTTT; CDR3: CSAQDQSTDTQYF
size: once; length: 12; V: TRBV20-1; D: NA; J: TRBJ2-7; DNA: TGCAGTGCGAGAAAAGGGGGTGCGGAGCAGTACTTC; CDR3: CSARKGGAEQYF
size: NA; length: 11; V: TRBV7-9; D: NA; J: TRBJ1-2; DNA: TGTGCCAGCAGCTTAAGGCACGGCTACACCTTC; CDR3: CASSLRHGYTF
size: NA; length: 15; V: TRBV19; D: NA; J: TRBJ1-1; DNA: TGTGCCAGTAGTATGCCTTGGGCCATGAACACTGAAGCTTTCTTT; CDR3: CASSMPWAMNTEAFF
size: NA; length: 15; V: TRBV19; D: NA; J: TRBJ1-1; DNA: TGTGCCAGTAGGGCACTACGGAGCGTGGGCACTGAAGCTTTCTTT; CDR3: CASRALRSVGTEAFF
size: few; length: 16; V: TRBV7-9; D: TRBD1; J: TRBJ1-1; DNA: TGTGCCAGCAGCCCGGGACAGGGGGCAAGATACACTGAAGCTTTCTTT; CDR3: CASSPGQGARYTEAFF
size: NA; length: 15; V: TRBV19; D: NA; J: TRBJ2-5; DNA: TGTGCCAGTAGCACCCGACTAGTGAGGTGGGAGACCCAGTACTTC; CDR3: CASSTRLVRWETQYF
size: few; length: 11; V: TRBV20-1; D: NA; J: TRBJ1-1; DNA: TGCAGTGCTGAGGGGCCCACTGAAGCTTTCTTT; CDR3: CSAEGPTEAFF
size: NA; length: 16; V: TRBV14; D: TRBD1; J: TRBJ2-7; DNA: TGTGCCAGCAGCCAAGGGGACAGGGGGCCGCCCTACGAGCAGTACTTC; CDR3: CASSQGDRGPPYEQYF
size: NA; length: 15; V: TRBV7-7; D: NA; J: TRBJ2-7; DNA: TGTGCCAGCAGCTTATTCCGAATAGATAGCCACGAGCAGTACTTC; CDR3: CASSLFRIDSHEQYF
size: NA; length: 15; V: TRBV11-2; D: TRBD1; J: TRBJ1-1; DNA: TGTGCCAGCAGCTTAGTTACAGGGGGCGAAACTGAAGCTTTCTTT; CDR3: CASSLVTGGETEAFF
size: NA; length: 14; V: TRBV5-6; D: NA; J: TRBJ1-1; DNA: TGTGCCAGCAGCGCCTTAAGGGGGAGTACTGAAGCTTTCTTT; CDR3: CASSALRGSTEAFF
size: NA; length: 14; V: TRBV7-8; D: TRBD2; J: TRBJ2-5; DNA: TGTGCCAGCAGCTTACTAGCGGGCCAAGAGACCCAGTACTTC; CDR3: CASSLLAGQETQYF
size: NA; length: 16; V: TRBV5-1; D: NA; J: TRBJ1-2; DNA: TGCGCCAGCAGCTACGTGGGAGTTTTAGCTAACTATGGCTACACCTTC; CDR3: CASSYVGVLANYGYTF
size: many; length: 13; V: TRBV12-3/TRBV12-4; D: NA; J: TRBJ1-2; DNA: TGTGCCAGCAGTTTTTCCGGGGTTGGGGGCTACACCTTC; CDR3: CASSFSGVGGYTF
size: few; length: 12; V: TRBV28; D: NA; J: TRBJ2-7; DNA: TGTGCCAGCAGTCCCGCCCAAACTGAGCAGTACTTC; CDR3: CASSPAQTEQYF
size: few; length: 13; V: TRBV7-9; D: NA; J: TRBJ1-5; DNA: TGTGCCCGCCGGGATAAACACCGCGAGCCCCAGCATTTT; CDR3: CARRDKHREPQHF
size: NA; length: 12; V: TRBV29-1; D: NA; J: TRBJ1-2; DNA: TGCAGCGTTTTGGGGGGTAGCTATGGCTACACCTTC; CDR3: CSVLGGSYGYTF
size: few; length: 17; V: TRBV5-1; D: NA; J: TRBJ2-3; DNA: TGCGCCAGCAGCTTGGGAGGACTTCTGATCAGCACAGATACGCAGTATTTT; CDR3: CASSLGGLLISTDTQYF
size: NA; length: 13; V: TRBV11-2; D: NA; J: TRBJ2-5; DNA: TGTGCCAGCAGCCCGCCGGCCGTGGAGACCCAGTACTTC; CDR3: CASSPPAVETQYF
size: NA; length: 18; V: TRBV4-1; D: NA; J: TRBJ2-7; DNA: TGCGCCAGCAGCCAAGTGGCGTTAGGGTTCAGGGCTCACCACGAGCAGTACTTC; CDR3: CASSQVALGFRAHHEQYF
size: NA; length: 14; V: TRBV18; D: NA; J: TRBJ1-1; DNA: TGTGCCAGCTCACCGGGGGATTGGGGCACTGAAGCTTTCTTT; CDR3: CASSPGDWGTEAFF
size: NA; length: 13; V: TRBV25-1; D: TRBD2; J: TRBJ2-7; DNA: TGTGCGACCGGGGGGGAGGGCCGCTACGAGCAGTACTTC; CDR3: CATGGEGRYEQYF
size: once; length: 16; V: TRBV7-9; D: TRBD1; J: TRBJ2-2; DNA: TGTGCCAGCAGCATGGGACAGGGGATAGACACCGGGGAGCTGTTTTTT; CDR3: CASSMGQGIDTGELFF
size: few; length: 16; V: TRBV12-3/TRBV12-4; D: TRBD1; J: TRBJ1-5; DNA: TGTGCCAGCAGTTCAACCCACAGGGGGCTCTATCAGCCCCAGCATTTT; CDR3: CASSSTHRGLYQPQHF
size: NA; length: 14; V: TRBV7-8; D: NA; J: TRBJ1-2; DNA: TGTGCCAGCAGCTTAGCGCCTTGGGAGGGTGGCTACACCTTC; CDR3: CASSLAPWEGGYTF
size: NA; length: 16; V: TRBV5-1; D: TRBD2; J: TRBJ2-7; DNA: TGCGCCAGCAATCCCCTCCACGGGACTAGCGACTACGAGCAGTACTTC; CDR3: CASNPLHGTSDYEQYF
size: few; length: 16; V: TRBV20-1; D: TRBD2; J: TRBJ2-1; DNA: TGCAGTGCTAGGAGGCCCGGGAGGGGGTCCTACAATGAGCAGTTCTTC; CDR3: CSARRPGRGSYNEQFF
size: few; length: 14; V: TRBV18; D: NA; J: TRBJ1-5; DNA: TGTGCCAGCCGCGGGACGGGCAGCAATCAGCCCCAGCATTTT; CDR3: CASRGTGSNQPQHF
size: few; length: 16; V: TRBV15; D: TRBD2; J: TRBJ2-3; DNA: TGTGCCACCAGCAGAGGGACTAGCGGGGCCACAGATACGCAGTATTTT; CDR3: CATSRGTSGATDTQYF
size: NA; length: 13; V: TRBV7-2; D: NA; J: TRBJ2-7; DNA: TGTGCCAGCACCCCGGACTTCCCCTACGAGCAGTACTTC; CDR3: CASTPDFPYEQYF